One T cell receptor beta chain is described in this entry. Its matching antigen is unknown. Other nucleotide sequences from this sample produce the same CDR3. This record belongs to a study of shared clonotypes between healthy human individuals. Background on the study: The plates for each donor numbered three CD4 naive, three CD4 memory, two CD8 naive and one CD8 memory. General observations from the study: Naive CD4 clonotypes were shared across a handful of donors at about 5%.

This table comes from immunoSEQ multiplex PCR, and its TCRdb copy is limited to in-frame clones, with some not included. In the table there are hundreds of thousands of clones, roughly 72% of which are singletons. Those who donated were healthy HIV-negative adults, with no recent acute infections or vaccinations reported. Negatively enriched CD4+ T cells were divided by CD45RA into naive and memory. Sequenced sample: memory CD4+ T cells sorted from blood. Subset here: CD45RA-negative fraction. This TCR derives from a woman under 40 in good health.

The CDR3 loop is CASSQVSGSYNEQFF. CDR3 DNA sequence: TGTGCCAGCAGCCAAGTGAGTGGGAGTTACAATGAGCAGTTCTTC. The chain uses TRBV14 and TRBJ2-1; maybe TRBD2 (5 bases). CDR1 and CDR2 (germline): SGHDN, FVKESK. The CDR3 covers 15 residues. The V end lost 1 base, the J end lost 4 bases, and 11 bases lay between the germline ends.